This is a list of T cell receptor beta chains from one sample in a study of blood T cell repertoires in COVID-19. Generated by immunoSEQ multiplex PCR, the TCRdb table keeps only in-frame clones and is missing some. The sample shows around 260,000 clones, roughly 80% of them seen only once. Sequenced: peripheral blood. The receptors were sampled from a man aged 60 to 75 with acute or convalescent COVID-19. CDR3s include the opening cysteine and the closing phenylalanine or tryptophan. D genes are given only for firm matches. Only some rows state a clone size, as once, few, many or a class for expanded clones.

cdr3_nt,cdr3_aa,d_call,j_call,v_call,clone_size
TGTGCCATCAGTGAGTTCGCCGGGACAGCAGATATTAACTATGGCTACACCTTC,CAISEFAGTADINYGYTF,TRBD1,TRBJ1-2,TRBV10-3,once
TGCGCCAGCAGCTACGACAGGTACGGCACAGATACGCAGTATTTT,CASSYDRYGTDTQYF,.,TRBJ2-3,TRBV5-1,.
TGCGCCAGCAGCAAGACTAGCCGGAATGAGCAGTTCTTC,CASSKTSRNEQFF,TRBD2,TRBJ2-1,TRBV5-1,.
TGTGCCAGCAGTGACGTCAGGCGGGATAATTCACCCCTCCACTTT,CASSDVRRDNSPLHF,.,TRBJ1-6,TRBV6-1,.
TGCAGTGCTAGTTTTGCAGGGCATGAGCAGTTCTTC,CSASFAGHEQFF,.,TRBJ2-1,TRBV20-1,.
TGTGCCAGCAGCACGTGGACTAGCGGGCAAGAGACCCAGTACTTC,CASSTWTSGQETQYF,TRBD2,TRBJ2-5,TRBV7-9,once
TGTGCCTGGAGTGTTGGCAGGGGGCCGACCGGGGAGCTGTTTTTT,CAWSVGRGPTGELFF,TRBD1,TRBJ2-2,TRBV30,.
TGTGCCAGCAGCTTAGATAGGACAGGGAGGAATTCACCCCTCCACTTT,CASSLDRTGRNSPLHF,TRBD1,TRBJ1-6,TRBV11-2,.
TGTGCCAGCAGTTTAATCGGGGGTTCCTACGAAAAACTGTTTTTT,CASSLIGGSYEKLFF,.,TRBJ1-4,TRBV27,.
TGTGCCAGCAGTTATGGCGGGAGAGGTAGCACAGATACGCAGTATTTT,CASSYGGRGSTDTQYF,TRBD2,TRBJ2-3,TRBV6-5,.
TGTGCCAGCAGTCCCGGGACAGGGAATCAGCCCCAGCATTTT,CASSPGTGNQPQHF,TRBD1,TRBJ1-5,TRBV27,.
TGCGCCAGCTCTAGGGATCGGGACAGGGGCTCCTACCCCACCTACGAGCAGTACTTC,CASSRDRDRGSYPTYEQYF,TRBD1,TRBJ2-7,TRBV23-1,.
TGTGCCAGCAGCTTAGCTAGCGGAAGCTCCTACAATGAGCAGTTCTTC,CASSLASGSSYNEQFF,.,TRBJ2-1,TRBV7-9,.
TGTGCCAGCATAAGCACAGATACGCAGTATTTT,CASISTDTQYF,.,TRBJ2-3,TRBV6-5,.
TGTGCCAGCAGTCAGGCGACAGTTTACACCGGGGAGCTGTTTTTT,CASSQATVYTGELFF,.,TRBJ2-2,TRBV14,.
TGTGTTACCGCGGGGTACCAAGAGACCCAGTACTTC,CVTAGYQETQYF,.,TRBJ2-5,TRBV6-5,.
TGTGCCAGCAGCCCAGCGTGGGGGCGGTCGAACACTGAAGCTTTCTTT,CASSPAWGRSNTEAFF,.,TRBJ1-1,TRBV5-6,.
TGTGCCAGCAGCGGACAGGGATATAATTCACCCCTCCACTTT,CASSGQGYNSPLHF,TRBD1,TRBJ1-6,TRBV7-6,.
TGTGCCAGCACCCCGCAGGGGGGTAGACTAAAGGGGACCCAGTACTTC,CASTPQGGRLKGTQYF,.,TRBJ2-5,TRBV7-2,many
TGCAGCGTTGACGGACTCCGAAAGGTCAAACTGGGACAGGGGGATAATTCTAACTATGGCTACACCTTC,CSVDGLRKVKLGQGDNSNYGYTF,TRBD1,TRBJ1-2,TRBV29-1,.
TGTGCCACCGTTCAACCCGGGACAGCAAATAACTATGGCTACACCTTC,CATVQPGTANNYGYTF,TRBD1,TRBJ1-2,TRBV10-3,.
TGTGCCAGAACTACTAGCGGGCTCACAGATACGCAGTATTTT,CARTTSGLTDTQYF,TRBD2,TRBJ2-3,TRBV2,.
TGTGCCAGCAGCGCAAGCTGGGCCCCCAATTCACCCCTCCACTTT,CASSASWAPNSPLHF,.,TRBJ1-6,TRBV9,.
TGCAGCGTCAGGACTAGCGGGACTTTCGGGGAGCTGTTTTTT,CSVRTSGTFGELFF,TRBD2,TRBJ2-2,TRBV29-1,.
TGTGCCAGTAGTACAACAGGGGTCTATGGCTACACCTTC,CASSTTGVYGYTF,TRBD1,TRBJ1-2,TRBV19,.
TGTGCCAGCAGTTACGATGCCGGGGGGAGCTCCTACGAGCAGTACTTC,CASSYDAGGSSYEQYF,TRBD2,TRBJ2-7,TRBV6-5,once
TGTGCCAGTAGCCCTGACAGGGGACTCAATCAGCCCCAGCATTTT,CASSPDRGLNQPQHF,TRBD1,TRBJ1-5,TRBV19,.
TGTGCCATCAGTGATGGACTAGCGGGCCGCGGGGAGACCCAGTACTTC,CAISDGLAGRGETQYF,TRBD2,TRBJ2-5,TRBV10-3,few
TGTGCCAGCAGCGCCGAGACAGAATACGAGCAGTACTTC,CASSAETEYEQYF,.,TRBJ2-7,TRBV11-2,.
TGTGCCAGCAGCTCCCGGGACTCGAACACTGAAGCTTTCTTT,CASSSRDSNTEAFF,.,TRBJ1-1,TRBV12-1,.
TGCAGCGTCCCCGACAGGGGTAGCACAGATACGCAGTATTTT,CSVPDRGSTDTQYF,TRBD1,TRBJ2-3,TRBV29-1,.
TGCGCCAGCAGTGGACAGAGGGGACTCACTGAAGCTTTCTTT,CASSGQRGLTEAFF,.,TRBJ1-1,TRBV10-2,.
TGTGCCAGCAGCGTAGGTCAGGGGAGGGTTGATACGCAGTATTTT,CASSVGQGRVDTQYF,.,TRBJ2-3,TRBV9,.
TGTGCCAGCAGCCGATTCGGAAGACAGGGAAATGCCTACGAGCAGTACTTC,CASSRFGRQGNAYEQYF,TRBD1,TRBJ2-7,TRBV5-6,.
TGTGCCAGCAGCTTGGTGACAGGGGCGATAGCTAACTATGGCTACACCTTC,CASSLVTGAIANYGYTF,TRBD1,TRBJ1-2,TRBV5-4,.
TGTGCCTGGACCCGGGGGGTTATCACAGATACGCAGTATTTT,CAWTRGVITDTQYF,TRBD2,TRBJ2-3,TRBV30,.
TGTGCCAGCAAACAAACAGCGGGGGGGCTCAATGAGCAGTTCTTC,CASKQTAGGLNEQFF,TRBD2,TRBJ2-1,TRBV19,.
TGTGCCAGCAGCGTCTCCCATGGAGAAATTCAGTACTTC,CASSVSHGEIQYF,.,TRBJ2-4,TRBV9,few
TGTGCCAGCAGCTTACAAAGGATCGGGACTCCCAATGAGCAGTTCTTC,CASSLQRIGTPNEQFF,.,TRBJ2-1,TRBV11-3,.
TGTGCCAGCAGTGAATTAGCGGGGGACACCGGGGAGCTGTTTTTT,CASSELAGDTGELFF,TRBD2,TRBJ2-2,TRBV2,.
TGCGCCAGCAGTGAGGCCGGTTTCTCCTACGAGCAGTACTTC,CASSEAGFSYEQYF,.,TRBJ2-7,TRBV10-1,once
TGTGCTAGTGGTTTGGCCCTGGACAGTTACGAGCAGTACTTC,CASGLALDSYEQYF,.,TRBJ2-7,TRBV12-5,.
TGTGCCAGCAGCCCCAAATTCGGGACAGGGTATGGCTACACCTTC,CASSPKFGTGYGYTF,TRBD1,TRBJ1-2,TRBV5-6,.
TGCGCCAGCAGCCGGGGACTAGCGGGCGAGCAGTACTTC,CASSRGLAGEQYF,TRBD2,TRBJ2-7,TRBV4-1,few
TGTGCCAGCACCGGGCCGGGACAGGGGGCAACTAATGAAAAACTGTTTTTT,CASTGPGQGATNEKLFF,TRBD1,TRBJ1-4,TRBV2,.
TGTGCCAGCAGTGGATCCCAGGGGGCTCTCGCAGATACGCAGTATTTT,CASSGSQGALADTQYF,TRBD1,TRBJ2-3,TRBV6-2/TRBV6-3,.
TGTGCCAGCAATTCCGGGACAGGGCTCTCACCCCTCCACTTT,CASNSGTGLSPLHF,TRBD1,TRBJ1-6,TRBV28,.
TGTGCCACCAGCAGAGGAGGGGCGGGACAGGGGTATGGCTACACCTTC,CATSRGGAGQGYGYTF,TRBD1,TRBJ1-2,TRBV15,.
TGTGCCAGCAGTGTCTTACAGGTTTACAATGAGCAGTTCTTC,CASSVLQVYNEQFF,.,TRBJ2-1,TRBV2,once
TGTGCCAGCAGTTTAAGGCGGGAGGGCCGATACTTC,CASSLRREGRYF,TRBD2,TRBJ2-4,TRBV12-3/TRBV12-4,.
TGTGCCAGCAGTTCCCTTCTTCTCGGGACTAGCGGGAAGAATGAGCAGTTCTTC,CASSSLLLGTSGKNEQFF,TRBD2,TRBJ2-1,TRBV27,.
TGCAGTGCTAGTACAGGGGGCCGAGGGGGCTACACCTTC,CSASTGGRGGYTF,TRBD1,TRBJ1-2,TRBV20-1,few
TGTGCCAGCAGCTTACCCCGGACTAGCGGGGGGCCTCACTCCTACGAGCAGTACTTC,CASSLPRTSGGPHSYEQYF,TRBD2,TRBJ2-7,TRBV7-6,.
TGTGCCAGCAGCCAAACGTGGACTAGCGGGAGGAAGGGGGCTAGCACAGATACGCAGTATTTT,CASSQTWTSGRKGASTDTQYF,TRBD2,TRBJ2-3,TRBV3-1/TRBV3-2,.
TGCGCCAGCAGCCCCGGGACTAGCAACCTCGAGCTGTTTTTT,CASSPGTSNLELFF,TRBD2,TRBJ2-2,TRBV5-1,.
TGCAGCGTTGAGCAGGGTGCAGATACGCAGTATTTT,CSVEQGADTQYF,.,TRBJ2-3,TRBV29-1,.
TGTGCCAGCAGCCCCCGGACAGGGCACACCGGGGAGCTGTTTTTT,CASSPRTGHTGELFF,TRBD1,TRBJ2-2,TRBV7-9,.
TGTGCCAGCAGCGTAGGGACAGTAATGAACACTGAAGCTTTCTTT,CASSVGTVMNTEAFF,.,TRBJ1-1,TRBV9,.
TGTGCCAGCAGCGTAGGATTGGGGGGAGTTCCAACTAATGAAAAACTGTTTTTT,CASSVGLGGVPTNEKLFF,.,TRBJ1-4,TRBV9,few
TGCGCCAGCAGCTTTATCTCCTATAGCACCGGGGAGCTGTTTTTT,CASSFISYSTGELFF,.,TRBJ2-2,TRBV5-1,.